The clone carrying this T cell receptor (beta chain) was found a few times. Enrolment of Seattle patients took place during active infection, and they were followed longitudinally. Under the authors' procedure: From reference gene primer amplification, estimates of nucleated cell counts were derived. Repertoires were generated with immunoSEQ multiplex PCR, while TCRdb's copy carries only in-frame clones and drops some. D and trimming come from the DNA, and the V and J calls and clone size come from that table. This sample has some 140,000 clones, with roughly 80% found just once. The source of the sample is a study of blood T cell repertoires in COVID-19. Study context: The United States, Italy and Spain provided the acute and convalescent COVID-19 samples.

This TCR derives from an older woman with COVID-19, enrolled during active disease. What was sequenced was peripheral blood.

CDR3 nucleotides: TGTGCCAGCAGCCGCGGACAGGCCGACACCGGGGAGCTGTTTTTT. This codes for CASSRGQADTGELFF. This rearrangement joins TRBV5-4 to TRBJ2-2, with 7 bases lining up with TRBD1. This CDR3 comprises 15 residues. The J segment lost 3 bases and the V segment lost 4 bases, leaving 6 bases of the junction unmatched. Germline CDR1 SGHNT, CDR2 YYREEE (reference sequence).